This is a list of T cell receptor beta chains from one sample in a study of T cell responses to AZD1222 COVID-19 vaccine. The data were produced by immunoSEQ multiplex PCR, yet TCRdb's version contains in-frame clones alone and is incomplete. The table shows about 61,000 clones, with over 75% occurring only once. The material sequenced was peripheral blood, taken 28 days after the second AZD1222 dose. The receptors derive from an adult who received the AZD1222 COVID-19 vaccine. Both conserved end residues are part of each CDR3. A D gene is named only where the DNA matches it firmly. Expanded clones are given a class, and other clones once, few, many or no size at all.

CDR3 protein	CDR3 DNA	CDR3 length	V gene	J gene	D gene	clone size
CASSPRESGANVLTF	TGTGCCAGCAGCCCGCGGGAGTCTGGGGCCAACGTCCTGACTTTC	15	TRBV28	TRBJ2-6	TRBD2	NA
CASSLTEGRGDTQYF	TGTGCCAGCAGTTTAACGGAGGGACGGGGAGATACGCAGTATTTT	15	TRBV28	TRBJ2-3	NA	NA
CASAVHSSSEQYF	TGTGCTAGCGCAGTTCATTCTTCTAGCGAGCAGTACTTC	13	TRBV19	TRBJ2-7	NA	NA
CASSFDRGHPYEQYF	TGTGCCAGCAGCTTTGACCGAGGACACCCCTACGAGCAGTACTTC	15	TRBV7-6	TRBJ2-7	NA	once
CASSYFRGLKDTEAFF	TGTGCCAGCAGTTACTTCAGGGGGCTGAAGGACACTGAAGCTTTCTTT	16	TRBV6-2/TRBV6-3	TRBJ1-1	TRBD1	NA
CASSPGTSPGNIQYF	TGTGCCAGCAGCCCCGGGACTAGCCCTGGGAACATTCAGTACTTC	15	TRBV7-3	TRBJ2-4	TRBD2	NA
CASSRSGTEQFF	TGTGCCAGCAGCCGTTCAGGGACAGAGCAGTTCTTC	12	TRBV12-3/TRBV12-4	TRBJ2-1	NA	NA
CASGGGGIYNSPLHF	TGTGCCAGCGGGGGAGGGGGAATCTATAATTCACCCCTCCACTTT	15	TRBV28	TRBJ1-6	NA	NA
CASNWRGDTEAFF	TGCGCCAGCAACTGGAGGGGGGACACTGAAGCTTTTTTT	13	TRBV5-1	TRBJ1-1	NA	NA
CASSQWGGSSTDTQYF	TGTGCCAGCAGCCAATGGGGGGGCAGCAGCACAGATACGCAGTATTTT	16	TRBV9	TRBJ2-3	NA	many
CASSFGTSGRLETQYF	TGTGCCAGCAGTTTTGGTACTAGCGGGAGGTTGGAGACCCAGTACTTC	16	TRBV28	TRBJ2-5	TRBD2	NA
CASPPVAGITDTQYF	TGTGCCAGTCCTCCGGTAGCGGGAATTACAGATACGCAGTATTTT	15	TRBV28	TRBJ2-3	TRBD2	NA
CASIPTTVPEAFF	TGTGCCAGCATACCCACTACCGTACCTGAAGCTTTCTTT	13	TRBV28	TRBJ1-1	NA	NA
CASMREGGNEQFF	TGTGCCAGCATGCGGGAGGGTGGTAATGAGCAGTTCTTC	13	TRBV2	TRBJ2-1	TRBD2	NA
CASSHTSASYNEQFF	TGCGCCAGCAGTCATACTAGCGCGTCCTACAATGAGCAGTTCTTC	15	TRBV5-1	TRBJ2-1	TRBD2	NA
CASSPRGAGTSGELFF	TGTGCCAGCAGCCCTCGGGGAGCGGGCACATCTGGGGAGCTGTTTTTT	16	TRBV3-1/TRBV3-2	TRBJ2-2	NA	NA
CATQGREYNSPLHF	TGTGCCACCCAGGGCAGAGAGTATAATTCACCCCTCCACTTT	14	TRBV15	TRBJ1-6	NA	NA
CASSVAGSGTGYGYGYTF	TGTGCCAGCAGCGTAGCGGGGTCCGGGACAGGGTACGGCTATGGCTACACCTTC	18	TRBV9	TRBJ1-2	TRBD1	NA
CASSSSFERGYEQYF	TGTGCCAGCAGCTCCTCATTCGAGCGGGGGTACGAGCAGTACTTC	15	TRBV7-9	TRBJ2-7	TRBD2	NA
CASSWTSGDTSYEQYF	TGTGCCAGCAGTTGGACTAGCGGAGACACCTCCTACGAGCAGTACTTC	16	TRBV7-2	TRBJ2-7	TRBD2	once
CASSPLGGPSYEQYF	TGTGCCAGCTCACCATTGGGCGGACCTTCCTACGAGCAGTACTTC	15	TRBV18	TRBJ2-7	NA	NA
CASSLVGTGGYSGELFF	TGTGCCAGCAGCTTAGTAGGGACAGGCGGTTATAGCGGGGAGCTGTTTTTT	17	TRBV11-2	TRBJ2-2	TRBD1	once
CASSLFRNRDPHTDTQYF	TGCGCCAGCAGCTTATTCAGAAACCGGGACCCCCACACAGATACGCAGTATTTT	18	TRBV5-1	TRBJ2-3	NA	NA
CAWSVLAGGTGELFF	TGTGCCTGGAGTGTACTAGCGGGAGGGACCGGGGAGCTGTTTTTT	15	TRBV30	TRBJ2-2	TRBD2	NA
CSVGEIGQPQHF	TGCAGCGTAGGAGAGATCGGACAGCCCCAGCATTTT	12	TRBV29-1	TRBJ1-5	NA	NA
CAISTGGAYNEQFF	TGTGCCATCAGTACAGGGGGAGCCTACAATGAGCAGTTCTTC	14	TRBV10-3	TRBJ2-1	TRBD1	NA
CATSREQGPNQPQHF	TGTGCCACCAGCAGAGAACAGGGCCCCAATCAGCCCCAGCATTTT	15	TRBV15	TRBJ1-5	NA	NA
CASSYSGGNTEAFF	TGTGCCAGCAGTTACTCGGGCGGGAACACTGAAGCTTTCTTT	14	TRBV6-2/TRBV6-3	TRBJ1-1	NA	NA
CASSLAQVTYNEQFF	TGCGCCAGCAGCTTGGCGCAAGTAACTTACAATGAGCAGTTCTTC	15	TRBV5-1	TRBJ2-1	NA	NA
CASSQWERVDGEQFF	TGTGCCAGCAGCCAGTGGGAGAGGGTGGACGGTGAGCAGTTCTTC	15	TRBV4-2	TRBJ2-1	NA	NA
CASSPPGVVAAGYEQYF	TGTGCCAGCAGTCCCCCCGGGGTAGTAGCGGCCGGCTACGAGCAGTACTTC	17	TRBV28	TRBJ2-7	NA	once
CASSWTGTYEQYF	TGTGCCAGCAGCTGGACAGGGACCTACGAGCAGTACTTC	13	TRBV7-2	TRBJ2-7	TRBD1	NA
CATSRGGTAEAFF	TGTGCCACCAGCAGAGGGGGGACGGCTGAAGCTTTCTTT	13	TRBV15	TRBJ1-1	NA	NA
CASSPPGQGIYGYTF	TGTGCCAGCAGCCCTCCGGGACAGGGGATTTATGGCTACACCTTC	15	TRBV7-2	TRBJ1-2	TRBD1	NA
CASSFVGYYEQYF	TGTGCCAGCAGTTTCGTAGGGTACTACGAGCAGTACTTC	13	TRBV28	TRBJ2-7	NA	NA
CASSVGRTGYGDTQYF	TGTGCCAGCAGCGTGGGTCGGACAGGATACGGAGATACGCAGTATTTT	16	TRBV7-8	TRBJ2-3	TRBD1	NA
CASSDTSGHSYNEQFF	TGTGCCAGCAGCGACACTAGCGGGCATTCCTACAATGAGCAGTTCTTC	16	TRBV7-9	TRBJ2-1	TRBD2	few
CASSQDWGGTHSGANVLTF	TGCGCCAGCAGCCAAGATTGGGGGGGGACACACTCTGGGGCCAACGTCCTGACTTTC	19	TRBV4-3	TRBJ2-6	NA	NA
CASSYTGGSGANVLTF	TGTGCCAGCAGTTACACAGGGGGCTCTGGGGCCAACGTCCTGACTTTC	16	TRBV6-5	TRBJ2-6	TRBD1	few
CASRHGQIF	TGTGCCAGCAGACACGGACAGATCTTC	9	TRBV2	TRBJ2-1	NA	NA
CASSKWGGRARINIQYF	TGTGCCAGCAGCAAGTGGGGCGGGAGGGCCCGTATAAACATTCAGTACTTC	17	TRBV21-1	TRBJ2-4	NA	NA
CASRIADNEQFF	TGTGCCAGCAGGATAGCGGACAATGAGCAGTTCTTC	12	TRBV12-3/TRBV12-4	TRBJ2-1	NA	NA
CASSDPPGPPIGSNQPQHF	TGTGCCAGCAGTGACCCACCGGGACCCCCAATTGGGAGCAATCAGCCCCAGCATTTT	19	TRBV6-4	TRBJ1-5	NA	NA
CAWSVRGHEQYF	TGTGCCTGGAGTGTACGGGGACACGAGCAGTACTTC	12	TRBV30	TRBJ2-7	NA	NA
CASSGLAGGPGEQFF	TGTGCCAGCAGCGGACTAGCGGGAGGGCCGGGTGAGCAGTTCTTC	15	TRBV2	TRBJ2-1	TRBD2	NA
CASSYRGSIVGNEKLFF	TGTGCCAGCAGCTACAGGGGGTCGATAGTAGGGAATGAAAAACTGTTTTTT	17	TRBV7-8	TRBJ1-4	TRBD1	NA
CASSLSGQNTGELFF	TGTGCCAGCAGCTTGTCGGGACAGAACACCGGGGAGCTGTTTTTT	15	TRBV7-2	TRBJ2-2	NA	NA
CASSRTGGTYSNQPQHF	TGTGCCAGCAGCCGCACAGGGGGCACTTACAGCAATCAGCCCCAGCATTTT	17	TRBV11-2	TRBJ1-5	TRBD1	few
CATLPQREANTGELFF	TGTGCCACCCTTCCCCAGCGGGAGGCGAACACCGGGGAGCTGTTTTTT	16	TRBV21-1	TRBJ2-2	NA	NA
CASSLRGGTIYF	TGTGCCAGCAGCTTGCGTGGGGGCACCATATATTTT	12	TRBV28	TRBJ1-3	NA	NA
CASSLYLRGVSSYNEQFF	TGTGCCAGCAGTTTATATCTTCGTGGGGTTAGCTCCTACAATGAGCAGTTCTTC	18	TRBV27	TRBJ2-1	NA	NA
CASSMGLAGGYNEQFF	TGTGCCAGTAGTATGGGTCTAGCGGGAGGGTACAATGAGCAGTTCTTC	16	TRBV19	TRBJ2-1	TRBD2	few